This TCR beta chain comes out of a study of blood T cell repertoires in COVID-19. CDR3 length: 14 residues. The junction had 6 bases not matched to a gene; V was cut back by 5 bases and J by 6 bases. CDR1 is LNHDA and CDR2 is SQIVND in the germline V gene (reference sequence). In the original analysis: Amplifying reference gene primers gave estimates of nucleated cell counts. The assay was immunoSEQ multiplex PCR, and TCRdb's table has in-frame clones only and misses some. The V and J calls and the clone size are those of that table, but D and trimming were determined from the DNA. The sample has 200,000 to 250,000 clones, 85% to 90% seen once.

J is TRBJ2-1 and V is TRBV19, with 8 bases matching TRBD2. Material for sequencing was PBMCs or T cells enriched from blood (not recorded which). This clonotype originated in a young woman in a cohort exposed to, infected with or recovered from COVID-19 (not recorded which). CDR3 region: CASSRQGTSNEQFF. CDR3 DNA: TGTGCCAGTAGTCGCCAAGGGACTAGCAATGAGCAGTTCTTC.